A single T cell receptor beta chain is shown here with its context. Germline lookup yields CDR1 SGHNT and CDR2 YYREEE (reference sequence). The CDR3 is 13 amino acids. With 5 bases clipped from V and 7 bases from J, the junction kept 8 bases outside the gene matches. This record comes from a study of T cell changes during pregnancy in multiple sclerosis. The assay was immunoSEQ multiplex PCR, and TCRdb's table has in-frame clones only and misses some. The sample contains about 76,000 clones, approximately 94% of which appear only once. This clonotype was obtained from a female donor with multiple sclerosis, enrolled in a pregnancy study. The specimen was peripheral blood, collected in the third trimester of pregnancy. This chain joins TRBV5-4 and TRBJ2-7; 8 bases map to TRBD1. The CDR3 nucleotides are TGTGCCAGCAGGATTGACAGGGGAGGTGAGCAGTACTTC. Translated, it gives CASRIDRGGEQYF.